The source of this T cell receptor beta chain is a study of naive and memory T cell subsets. This clonotype has only a few counts. Its cognate antigen is unknown. The length of the CDR3 is 16 residues. Germline assignment: CDR1 LGHNA and CDR2 YNFKEQ. V lost 0 bases and J lost 6; bases outside the gene matches: 7. Regarding the study as a whole: Possibly reflecting memory cells re-expressing CD45RA, a few larger clonotypes occurred in naive repertoires, especially CD8.

The beta constant-region primer was an equimolar mix of two oligonucleotides covering TRBC1 and TRBC2. Four rounds of PCR amplified the ligated cDNA using nested alpha and beta constant-region primers plus SP2. TCRdb passed the UMI-ligation and nested PCR reads through MiXCR, listing each CDR3 protein once. Of some 82,000 distinct CDR3 sequences listed, about 11% are singletons. V gene TRBV4-2 combines with J gene TRBJ2-5; TRBD2 matches at 10 bases. This clonotype originated in a human donor in good health. The material sequenced was naive CD4+ T cells from blood. The CDR3 nucleotides are TGTGCCAGCAGCCAAGACAGCGGGAGGGCGGGGAAGACCCAGTACTTC. Amino acid sequence: CASSQDSGRAGKTQYF.